The sample holds a few counts of the clone carrying this TCR beta chain. Antigen unknown. The length of the CDR3 is 15 residues. Germline CDR1 MDHEN, CDR2 SYDVKM. Deletions cut 5 bases from V and 3 bases from J, with 16 bases between. In TCRdb, the 5' RACE reads were re-called with MiXCR into one record per CDR3 protein. The table records 1.5 million to 2 million distinct CDR3 sequences, about 30% of them present only once. This specimen belongs to a study of identical twins. Study-level findings and limits: The models systematically underestimated how much out-of-frame TCR alpha was shared in monozygotic twins. Compared with unrelated sharing, twin-shared out-of-frame alpha sequences had more low-probability sequences. Abundant beta clonotypes from cord blood had fewer insertions, unlike memory repertoires, which showed none.

Sequenced material: cord blood. This TCR was recovered from a newborn girl in good health. This chain joins TRBV28 and TRBJ1-1; a weak D match, TRBD1 (6 bases). CDR3 in DNA: TGTGCCAGCAGTCTAAAGAGGGGGAAGTACACTGAAGCTTTCTTT. It is translated as CASSLKRGKYTEAFF.